The TCR beta chain described here comes from a study of CD8+ T cells in alopecia areata. Isolated RNA was reverse transcribed into cDNA used as the sequencing template. The method was immunoSEQ multiplex PCR; TCRdb's version includes in-frame clones alone and lacks a portion of them. Among 120,000 or so clones listed, less than 50% were seen once. This clone has a handful of counts. The CDR3 covers 13 residues. The V gene's germline CDR1 is MNHEY and CDR2 SMNVEV (reference sequence). Trimming stripped 5 bases from V and 7 bases from J, with 12 bases between. Sequenced: NKG2D-low CD8+ T cells sorted from blood. This receptor was taken from a human donor with alopecia areata. The chain employs TRBV27 and TRBJ1-5; D remains unclear. The CDR3 nucleotides read TGTGCCAGCAGTGCCAGAGGTTTCCAGCCCCAGCATTTT. Its protein is CASSARGFQPQHF.